This T cell receptor (beta chain) was documented in a study of blood T cell repertoires in COVID-19. Looking at the study overall: Sites across the United States, Italy and Spain contributed samples from acute and convalescent COVID-19. PBMCs, B-cell-depleted T cells, or T cells provided the cDNA or gDNA that made up the material.

The CDR3 runs to 14 residues. In germline, CDR1 is SNHLY, CDR2 FYNNEI. Trimming stripped 3 bases from V and 2 bases from J, with 9 bases between. In the original processing: Amplified reference gene primers provided the basis for estimating nucleated cell counts. The table came from immunoSEQ multiplex PCR; TCRdb's copy has only in-frame clones and leaves some out. D and trimming were read from the DNA, whereas the V and J calls and clone size are those reported in that table. The sample has 300,000 to 400,000 clones; 80% to 90% are singletons. This sequence was found in a woman between 45 and 65 years old who had recovered from COVID-19. The sequencing sample was made of peripheral blood. The chain uses TRBV2 and TRBJ2-3, with TRBD1 as a possible D gene (5 bases). CDR3 in amino acids: CASSEDTHTDTQYF. Here the CDR3 DNA reads TGTGCCAGCAGTGAGGACACACACACAGATACGCAGTATTTT. The variable domain in full, with the rest retrieved from reference TRBV2 and TRBJ2-3, is EPEVTQTPSHQVTQMGQEVILRCVPISNHLYFYWYRQILGQKVEFLVSFYNNEISEKSEIFDDQFSVERPDGSNFTLKIRSTKLEDSAMYFCASSEDTHTDTQYFGPGTRLTVL.